These T cell receptor beta chains were read from a single sample in a study of cytomegalovirus exposure and HLA in healthy donors. The table came from immunoSEQ multiplex PCR; TCRdb's copy has only in-frame clones and leaves some out. The sample yields roughly 300,000 clones, roughly 87% seen once. The sample consisted of PBMCs. These receptors were taken from a woman in her twenties or thirties in good health and CMV-seropositive. CDR3s include the opening cysteine and the closing phenylalanine or tryptophan. The D gene is left open where the match is weak.

D gene	V gene	J gene	CDR3 DNA	CDR3 protein
.	TRBV7-2	TRBJ2-1	TGTGCCAGCAGCTTTGACGCGAGCTCCTACAATGAGCAGTTCTTC	CASSFDASSYNEQFF
TRBD1	TRBV7-9	TRBJ2-7	TGTGCCAGCAGCACCGGACAGGGGAACCCCTACGAGCAGTACTTC	CASSTGQGNPYEQYF
TRBD1	TRBV5-1	TRBJ1-1	TGCGCCAGCAGCTTAAGTGCAGGGGGCCAGGGCACTGAAGCTTTCTTT	CASSLSAGGQGTEAFF
.	TRBV7-9	TRBJ2-1	TGTGCCAGCAGCTTAGGGACGGAATACAATGAGCAGTTCTTC	CASSLGTEYNEQFF
.	TRBV7-2	TRBJ1-4	TGTGCCAGCAGCACTAGAGGCCGGGGGGCGGGTGAAAAACTGTTTTTT	CASSTRGRGAGEKLFF
.	TRBV5-4	TRBJ1-2	TGTGCCAGCAGCTCTTCCACAGGGTCCTACTCCTATGGCTACACCTTC	CASSSSTGSYSYGYTF
.	TRBV29-1	TRBJ2-3	TGCAGCGTTGAAGGTACCGGGGGTACGCAGTATTTT	CSVEGTGGTQYF
.	TRBV9	TRBJ2-2	TGTGCCAGCAGCGGGACTCACACCGGGGAGCTGTTTTTT	CASSGTHTGELFF
.	TRBV6-5	TRBJ1-2	TGTGCCAGCAGTTACTCGCGGCTACTCTATGGCTACACCTTC	CASSYSRLLYGYTF
TRBD2	TRBV7-6	TRBJ2-2	TGTGCCAGCAGACTAGCGGGGGGGAACACCGGGGAGCTGTTTTTT	CASRLAGGNTGELFF
TRBD1	TRBV5-4	TRBJ1-1	TGTGCCAGCAGCCCCGGACAGGTCTACCCCACTGAAGCTTTCTTT	CASSPGQVYPTEAFF